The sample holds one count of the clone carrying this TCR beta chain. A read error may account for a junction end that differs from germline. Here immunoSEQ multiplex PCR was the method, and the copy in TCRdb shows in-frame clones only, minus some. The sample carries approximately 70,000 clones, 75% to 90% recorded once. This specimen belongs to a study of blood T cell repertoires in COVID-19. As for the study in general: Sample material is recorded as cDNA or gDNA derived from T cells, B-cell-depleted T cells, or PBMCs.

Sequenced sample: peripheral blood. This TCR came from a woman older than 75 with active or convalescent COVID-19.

This chain's CDR3 is CSARGRLDF. The CDR3 nucleotides read TGCAGTGCTAGGGGCCGATTAGACTTT. The chain employs TRBV20-1 and TRBJ1-1; D not certain. Germline V gene sequence: CDR1 DFQATT, CDR2 SNEGSKA (reference sequence). The CDR3 covers 9 residues.